This TCR beta chain was profiled in a study of identical twins. Looked up from germline, CDR1 is SGHRS and CDR2 is YFSETQ. The CDR3 runs 11 residues. Trimming took off 6 bases at V and 12 bases at J, with 13 bases between the two ends. This clonotype was counted a few times. Each cDNA held unique molecular identifiers, and template switching gave it a universal primer site. In TCRdb, the 5' RACE reads were re-called with MiXCR into one record per CDR3 protein. The sample contains about 720,000 distinct CDR3 sequences, 15% to 20% of which appear only once. The same data also contributed to another study, on T cells expressing NK-cell markers. That work contributes: Within the sequenced cohort of eight donors, seven exhibited HCMV seropositivity and one was seronegative.

This chain connects TRBV5-1 to TRBJ2-1, with no clear D. This receptor was identified in a woman between 18 and 30 years old in good health. Sequenced input: PBMCs. The CDR3 bases are TGCGCCAGCAACTCCCCTCTCGGGCAGTTCTTC. Translating it yields CASNSPLGQFF.